The 4 T cell receptor beta chains below come from one sample, sequenced in a study of blood T cell repertoires in COVID-19. Sequencing used immunoSEQ multiplex PCR; TCRdb keeps in-frame clones, though not all of them. The sample comprises approximately 130,000 clones, about 83% of which are singletons, and about 13% rests with the top ten. The specimen sequenced was peripheral blood. Receptors originate from a human donor in a cohort sampled during active COVID-19.

The rearrangement joins TRBV7-2 to TRBJ1-2; D unclear. The CDR3 contains 13 residues. Germline V gene lookup returns CDR1 SGHTA and CDR2 FQGNSA. V was shortened by 1 base and J by 8 bases, with 11 bases between the two germline ends. CDR3 sequence reads: CASSLVIQEGYTF. The CDR3 nucleotides read TGTGCCAGCAGCTTAGTCATCCAGGAAGGCTACACCTTC.

The chain uses TRBV10-2 and TRBJ1-1; unclear D gene. Trimming cost V 0 bases and J 1 base, with 3 bases left between them. Germline lookup yields CDR1 WSHSY and CDR2 SAAADI. The CDR3 totals 13 residues. CDR3 nucleotides: TGCGCCAGCAGTGAGTCGGCGAACACTGAAGCTTTCTTT. It codes for CASSESANTEAFF.

The chain is built from TRBV3-1 (or the pseudogene TRBV3-2) and TRBJ1-2; 7 nucleotides agree with TRBD1. The length of the CDR3 is 16 residues. With 0 bases clipped from V and 6 bases from J, the junction kept 10 bases outside the gene matches. Per the germline V gene, CDR1 is LGHDT and CDR2 is YNNKEL (reference sequence). CDR3 nucleotide sequence: TGTGCCAGCAGCCAAGATCTTGGCTACAGGGGCGATGGCTACACCTTC. It codes for CASSQDLGYRGDGYTF.

The CDR3 region is CAISQAGNYGYTF. Here the CDR3 DNA reads TGTGCCATCAGTCAGGCAGGGAACTATGGCTACACCTTC. The chain couples TRBV10-3 to TRBJ1-2; D may be TRBD1 (5 bases). Trimming stripped 5 bases from V and 2 bases from J, with 9 bases between. CDR3 size: 13 residues. Germline V gene data show CDR1 as ENHRY and CDR2 as SYGVKD.